Listed below are T cell receptor beta chains from one sample, sequenced in a study of shared clonotypes between healthy human individuals. The protocol was immunoSEQ multiplex PCR, while the TCRdb copy is restricted to in-frame clones and leaves out a portion. The repertoire holds 950,000 to 1,300,000 clones, under 80% seen once, with 1.4% in the top ten. Input material: memory CD4+ T cells sorted from blood. Receptor source: a young man in good health. The CDR3 runs from the conserved cysteine through the conserved F or W. The order of the fields is V gene, D gene, J gene, CDR3 protein, CDR3 DNA. The D gene is left open where the match is weak.

TRBV9	NA	TRBJ1-2	CASSVVGGYGYTF	TGTGCCAGCAGCGTAGTTGGGGGCTATGGCTACACCTTC
TRBV5-6	NA	TRBJ2-1	CASSLYTVSYNEQFF	TGTGCCAGCAGCTTATACACAGTCTCCTACAATGAGCAGTTCTTC
TRBV14	NA	TRBJ2-2	CASSQRETGELFF	TGTGCCAGCAGCCAAAGGGAGACCGGGGAGCTGTTTTTT
TRBV11-2	NA	TRBJ1-1	CASSLDRVSTEAFF	TGTGCCAGCAGCTTAGACAGGGTAAGCACTGAAGCTTTCTTT
TRBV30	TRBD1	TRBJ1-2	CAWSSGTGAYGYTF	TGTGCCTGGAGTTCCGGGACAGGGGCCTATGGCTACACCTTC
TRBV20-1	NA	TRBJ2-5	CSAQFEETQYF	TGCAGTGCCCAATTTGAAGAGACCCAGTACTTC
TRBV6-6	NA	TRBJ1-2	CASRPEGGAGGYTF	TGTGCCAGCAGACCCGAGGGGGGGGCGGGTGGCTACACCTTC
TRBV2	NA	TRBJ1-3	CASSVKGAGNTIYF	TGTGCCAGCAGTGTAAAGGGGGCTGGAAACACCATATATTTT
TRBV7-3	NA	TRBJ2-1	CASSLNRDEQFF	TGTGCCAGCAGCCTAAACAGGGATGAGCAGTTCTTC
TRBV27	NA	TRBJ2-7	CASSLSGGHVAGEQYF	TGTGCCAGCAGTTTAAGTGGTGGACATGTCGCTGGCGAGCAGTACTTC
TRBV5-1	NA	TRBJ2-3	CASSLAGQFTDTQYF	TGCGCCAGCAGCTTGGCCGGACAGTTCACAGATACGCAGTATTTT
TRBV6-5	TRBD1	TRBJ2-7	CASSRDREEQYF	TGTGCCAGCAGCAGAGACAGGGAAGAGCAGTACTTC